This T cell receptor (beta chain) was profiled in a study of blood T cell repertoires in COVID-19. At the level of the study: T cells, B-cell-depleted T cells, or PBMCs provided the cDNA or gDNA that served as material.

Authors' methods: Reference gene primer amplification gave estimated nucleated cell counts. TCRdb's copy holds only in-frame clones and misses some; the assay was immunoSEQ multiplex PCR. V and J calls and clone size follow that table, whereas D and trimming were derived from the DNA. The sample yields 200,000 to 250,000 clones, 80% to 90% seen once. This clone has a handful of counts. Germline-derived CDR1 and CDR2 are MGHRA and YSYEKL. The CDR3 is 13 amino acids. Trimming stripped 1 base from V and 11 bases from J, with 12 bases between. The specimen was peripheral blood. This rearrangement joins TRBV4-1 to TRBJ2-1; no clear D gene. This TCR came from a man between 18 and 35 years old with active or convalescent COVID-19. CDR3 sequence reads: CASSQGMSEKQFF. Here the CDR3 DNA reads TGCGCCAGCAGCCAAGGAATGAGCGAAAAGCAGTTCTTC.